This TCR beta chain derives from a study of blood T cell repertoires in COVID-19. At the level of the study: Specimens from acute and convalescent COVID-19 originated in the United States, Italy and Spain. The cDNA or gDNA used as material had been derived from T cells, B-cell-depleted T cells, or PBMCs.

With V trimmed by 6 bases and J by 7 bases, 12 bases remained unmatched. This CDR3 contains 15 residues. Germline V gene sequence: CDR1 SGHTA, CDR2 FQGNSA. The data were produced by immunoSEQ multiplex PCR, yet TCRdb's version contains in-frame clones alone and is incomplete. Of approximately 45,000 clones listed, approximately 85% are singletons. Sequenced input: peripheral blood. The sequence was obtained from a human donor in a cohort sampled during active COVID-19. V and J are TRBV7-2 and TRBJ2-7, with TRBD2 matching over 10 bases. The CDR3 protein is CASREGAGGLGEQYF. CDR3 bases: TGTGCCAGCAGAGAGGGAGCGGGAGGGCTGGGAGAGCAGTACTTC. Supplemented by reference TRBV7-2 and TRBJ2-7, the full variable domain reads GAGVSQSPSNKVTEKGKDVELRCDPISGHTALYWYRQSLGQGLEFLIYFQGNSAPDKSGLPSDRFSAERTGGSVSTLTIQRTQQEDSAVYLCASREGAGGLGEQYFGPGTRLTVT.